One and the same sample provided the 13 T cell receptor beta chains below, sequenced in a study of CD8 T cells in ankylosing spondylitis. Each CDR3 protein gets one entry after TCRdb re-called the 5' RACE reads with MiXCR. This sample yields roughly 240,000 distinct CDR3 sequences, of which roughly 32% are seen a single time; roughly 4% belongs to the top ten. The sample was blood, either unsorted or a sorted T cell fraction (not recorded which). Source of these receptors: a male donor with ankylosing spondylitis or in good health (not recorded which).

This chain joins TRBV11-2 and TRBJ2-7; D is undetermined. Germline V gene lookup returns CDR1 SGHAT and CDR2 FQNNGV. The CDR3 is 13 amino acids. Trimming shortened V by 7 bases and J by 3 bases, and 13 bases separated the two germline ends. The CDR3 region has the DNA TGTGCCAGCAACGGGCCGGAGATCTACGAGCAGTACTTC. It translates to CASNGPEIYEQYF.

This clonotype was picked up many times. The V gene is TRBV29-1, the J gene TRBJ1-2, with D perhaps TRBD1 (5 bases). Trimming took 6 bases from V and 1 from J, leaving 12 bases between them. The CDR3 length is 13 residues. Germline-derived CDR1 and CDR2 are SQVTM and ANQGSEA. The CDR3 region is CSVQDILNYGYTF. The CDR3 DNA sequence: TGCAGCGTCCAGGACATTCTTAACTATGGCTACACCTTC.

The gene calls are TRBV29-1 and TRBJ2-4; TRBD1 might be the D (6 bases). The CDR3 is 13 amino acids. CDR1 SQVTM and CDR2 ANQGSEA come from the germline V gene. The V end was cut by 7 bases, the J end by 5 bases, with 15 bases between. The CDR3 DNA follows: TGCAGCGCCCGGCCAGGGGTTGAAAACATTCAGTACTTC. This codes for CSARPGVENIQYF.

The table lists this clonotype with a few counts. The gene calls are TRBV27 and TRBJ2-7, with TRBD2 matching over 13 bases. This CDR3 is built from 21 residues. V shed 7 bases and J 3 bases; nucleotides not matched to a gene: 24. CDR1 and CDR2 from the germline V gene are MNHEY and SMNVEV (reference sequence). The CDR3 loop is CASIPRPHAGTSGTIYYEQYF. The CDR3 DNA follows: TGTGCCAGCATTCCGAGGCCGCACGCCGGGACTAGCGGGACCATATACTACGAGCAGTACTTC.

This clonotype was picked up a small number of times. DNA for the CDR3: TGTGCCAGCGAGGTTCTTGGGCGGTACTTC. Its translation is CASEVLGRYF. The chain uses TRBV21-1 and TRBJ2-7. TRBV21-1 is shown as a pseudogene. The CDR3 is made up of 10 amino acids.

The chain is built from TRBV12-3 or TRBV12-4 and TRBJ1-2; D not resolved. CDR3 size: 13 residues. The germline V and J ends were trimmed by 6 bases and 1 base, with 9 bases remaining between them. The CDR3 region has the DNA TGTGCCAGCAGCAACCAGGTTAACTATGGCTACACCTTC. This encodes CASSNQVNYGYTF.

The chain has TRBV5-6 and TRBJ2-1; a weak D match, TRBD2 (6 bases). Germline CDR1 reads SGHDT; CDR2 reads YYEEEE. This CDR3 is 17 amino acids long. V shed 0 bases and J shed 2 bases, with 15 bases lying between them. The CDR3 reads CASSLVLAGSPYNEQFF. CDR3 nucleotides: TGTGCCAGCAGCTTGGTACTCGCGGGGAGTCCCTACAATGAGCAGTTCTTC.

V gene TRBV10-3 combines with J gene TRBJ1-5; 8 nucleotides line up with TRBD1. The CDR3 contains 17 residues. Germline values: CDR1 ENHRY, CDR2 SYGVKD. Trimming took 2 bases from V and 0 from J; bases not matched to a gene: 6. This CDR3 reads CAISERTGLDSNQPQHF. In DNA, the CDR3 is TGTGCCATCAGTGAGAGGACAGGGCTCGATAGCAATCAGCCCCAGCATTTT.

This clonotype was observed a handful of times. The chain combines TRBV20-1 with TRBJ1-1, with D possibly TRBD1 on 5 matching bases. In germline, CDR1 is DFQATT, CDR2 SNEGSKA (reference sequence). The CDR3 length is 14 residues. Trimming removed 0 bases from V and 2 bases from J, with 10 bases in between. CDR3 nucleotide sequence: TGCAGTGCTAGAGATCCCAGGGCAAACACTGAAGCTTTCTTT. Amino acids: CSARDPRANTEAFF.

This chain uses TRBV20-1 with TRBJ2-1, with TRBD1 matching over 9 bases. Germline V gives CDR1 DFQATT, CDR2 SNEGSKA (reference sequence). Germline trimming cut 0 bases from V and 2 bases from J; bases unmatched to any gene: 5. The CDR3 consists of 16 residues. The CDR3 nucleotides read TGCAGTGCTAGAGATATGGGACAGGGCACCTACAATGAGCAGTTCTTC. As protein: CSARDMGQGTYNEQFF.

The sample holds a few counts of this clonotype. V gene TRBV29-1 combines with J gene TRBJ2-1, with TRBD1 matching 11 bases. CDR3 length: 13 amino acids. Trimming took 7 bases from V and 4 from J; bases not matched to a gene: 3. Looked up from germline, CDR1 is SQVTM and CDR2 is ANQGSEA. The CDR3 here is CSGGTGGYNEQFF. For the CDR3, the DNA is TGCAGCGGCGGGACAGGGGGATACAATGAGCAGTTCTTC.

The V gene is TRBV6-1, the J gene TRBJ2-7; 10 nucleotides match TRBD1. Germline V lookup: CDR1 MNHNS, CDR2 SASEGT. The J segment lost 2 bases and the V segment lost 7 bases, leaving 5 bases of the junction unmatched. CDR3 length equals 14 residues. CDR3 nucleotides: TGTGCCAGCACCCCGGGACAGGGGACCTACGAGCAGTACTTC. Amino acid sequence: CASTPGQGTYEQYF.

Only a few counts were recorded for this clonotype. The rearrangement joins TRBV5-1 to TRBJ2-1, with D tentatively TRBD1 (5 bases). The CDR3 is 15 residues long. V was trimmed by 2 bases and J by 0 bases, leaving 9 bases between them. Germline lookup yields CDR1 SGHRS and CDR2 YFSETQ. The CDR3 is CASSLQASSYNEQFF. The CDR3 nucleotides read TGCGCCAGCAGCTTACAGGCAAGCTCCTACAATGAGCAGTTCTTC.